The rows below give T cell receptor beta chains drawn from one sample of a study of blood T cell repertoires in COVID-19. Clones were sequenced by immunoSEQ multiplex PCR, and TCRdb holds only the in-frame ones, with some missing. Among 46,000 or so clones listed, 90% were seen once. The sequenced sample was peripheral blood. The source is a man in his 70s with active COVID-19. CDR3s include the opening cysteine and the closing phenylalanine or tryptophan. D genes are given only for firm matches. Expanded clones get a size class; other rows say once, few or many, or leave the size out.

clone_size: .; v_call: TRBV19; d_call: TRBD1; j_call: TRBJ1-4; cdr3_nt: TGTGCCAGTACTTCCTGGGATGACAGGGCAACTAATGAAAAACTGTTTTTT; cdr3_aa: CASTSWDDRATNEKLFF
clone_size: .; v_call: TRBV2; d_call: TRBD1; j_call: TRBJ2-1; cdr3_nt: TGTGCCAGCAGTGGCGGACAGGGTTCCTACAATGAGCAGTTCTTC; cdr3_aa: CASSGGQGSYNEQFF
clone_size: few; v_call: TRBV11-3; d_call: TRBD2; j_call: TRBJ2-5; cdr3_nt: TGTGCCAGCAGCTTGGATAGCGGGGGGGCCGCAGAGACCCAGTACTTC; cdr3_aa: CASSLDSGGAAETQYF
clone_size: .; v_call: TRBV9; d_call: TRBD2; j_call: TRBJ2-5; cdr3_nt: TGTGCCAGCAGCAAAGGAGCGGGACTGCAAGAGACCCAGTACTTC; cdr3_aa: CASSKGAGLQETQYF
clone_size: .; v_call: TRBV27; d_call: TRBD1; j_call: TRBJ1-4; cdr3_nt: TGTGCCACCAAACAGGGGGATAATGAAAAACTGTTTTTT; cdr3_aa: CATKQGDNEKLFF
clone_size: .; v_call: TRBV10-3; d_call: .; j_call: TRBJ2-1; cdr3_nt: TGTGCCATCAGTGACCCAGGGACTTCTGTATACAATGAGCAGTTCTTC; cdr3_aa: CAISDPGTSVYNEQFF
clone_size: .; v_call: TRBV4-3; d_call: TRBD2; j_call: TRBJ2-2; cdr3_nt: TGCGCCAGCAGCCAAGCGGGCTCTAGCGGGGGACCCACATTTTACACCGGGGAGCTGTTTTTT; cdr3_aa: CASSQAGSSGGPTFYTGELFF
clone_size: .; v_call: TRBV7-7; d_call: .; j_call: TRBJ1-1; cdr3_nt: TGTGCTAGCAGCTTACACAGGAACACTGAAGCTTTCTTT; cdr3_aa: CASSLHRNTEAFF
clone_size: .; v_call: TRBV18; d_call: TRBD1; j_call: TRBJ2-3; cdr3_nt: TGTGCCAGCTCTAGGACAGGGCACACAGATACGCAGTATTTT; cdr3_aa: CASSRTGHTDTQYF
clone_size: .; v_call: TRBV12-3/TRBV12-4; d_call: .; j_call: TRBJ1-1; cdr3_nt: TGTGCCAGCAGTTTAACAGGGTTCACTGAAGCTTTCTTT; cdr3_aa: CASSLTGFTEAFF
clone_size: once; v_call: TRBV7-3; d_call: TRBD1; j_call: TRBJ2-5; cdr3_nt: TGTGCCAGCAGTGAGGGACAGGGAGTTCAAGAGACCCAGTACTTC; cdr3_aa: CASSEGQGVQETQYF
clone_size: .; v_call: TRBV10-3; d_call: TRBD1; j_call: TRBJ2-7; cdr3_nt: TGTGCCATCAGGCCGGGACAGGGGGGCTACGAGCAGTACTTC; cdr3_aa: CAIRPGQGGYEQYF
clone_size: .; v_call: TRBV3-1/TRBV3-2; d_call: .; j_call: TRBJ2-1; cdr3_nt: TGTGCCAGCAGCCAAGGGTACGGTCAACCGCCCAATGAGCAGTTCTTC; cdr3_aa: CASSQGYGQPPNEQFF
clone_size: .; v_call: TRBV9; d_call: TRBD2; j_call: TRBJ2-5; cdr3_nt: TGTGCCGGGGAGGCGGGGGTGGAGACCCAGTACTTC; cdr3_aa: CAGEAGVETQYF
clone_size: .; v_call: TRBV28; d_call: TRBD1; j_call: TRBJ2-1; cdr3_nt: TGTGCCAGCAGTTATTTTTGGGACAGGAGCAATGAGCAGTTCTTC; cdr3_aa: CASSYFWDRSNEQFF
clone_size: .; v_call: TRBV5-5; d_call: .; j_call: TRBJ1-2; cdr3_nt: TGTGCCAGCAGCTTCGGGGATAGCTATGGCTACACCTTC; cdr3_aa: CASSFGDSYGYTF
clone_size: .; v_call: TRBV6-2/TRBV6-3; d_call: .; j_call: TRBJ1-6; cdr3_nt: TGTGCCAGCAGCGACAGGTCCTCCTATAATTCACCCCTCCACTTT; cdr3_aa: CASSDRSSYNSPLHF